This TCR beta chain was profiled in a study of blood T cell repertoires in COVID-19. The overall study: Sites in the United States, Italy and Spain provided acute and convalescent COVID-19 samples.

J was trimmed by 4 bases and V by 4 bases; bases with no gene match: 8. This CDR3 contains 16 residues. Germline CDR1 is MRHNA and CDR2 is SNTAGT. Original processing notes: Scientists estimated how many nucleated cells there were by amplifying reference gene primers. Measured with immunoSEQ multiplex PCR; TCRdb has only the in-frame clones, and not every one. The DNA was the basis for D and trimming; V, J and clone size are from that table. This table has 250,000 or so clones, approximately 90% appearing once. This TCR was sampled from a man in his forties who had been exposed to COVID-19. The chain has TRBV6-4 and TRBJ2-3, with 10 bases identical to TRBD1. Sequenced input: PBMCs or T cells enriched from blood (not recorded which). The CDR3 loop is CASSVKTGGAPDTQYF. CDR3 DNA sequence: TGTGCCAGCAGTGTTAAGACAGGGGGCGCCCCAGATACGCAGTATTTT.